This T cell receptor beta chain is drawn from a study of vaccination and CD4 T cells after COVID-19. Treatment denoted: 10-day PBMC culture with coronavirus spike peptide pools or control peptides (ViraFEST assay). Concerning this clonotype itself: Its specificity is unknown.

The CDR3 sequence is 19 residues long. Germline V lookup: CDR1 SNHLY, CDR2 FYNNEI. Trimming took 10 bases from V and 5 from J; bases not matched to a gene: 26. An Oncomine TCR Beta short-read assay was used to sequence the DNA from cultured CD4+ T cells. TCRdb ran MiXCR on the PCR reads and lists one entry per CDR3 protein. The sample consists of around 19,000 distinct CDR3 sequences, about 38% of them appearing once. The chain has TRBV2 and TRBJ1-5; 7 nucleotides match TRBD1. The sample here was CD4+ T cells from blood, cultured in vitro, taken before SARS-CoV-2 vaccination. This receptor was identified in a human donor who received a COVID-19 vaccine. The chain's CDR3 is CATKGTALNPRLAHQPQHF. CDR3 nucleotide sequence: TGTGCCACAAAAGGGACAGCCTTGAACCCCCGACTCGCCCATCAGCCCCAGCATTTT. Filled out from reference TRBV2 and TRBJ1-5, the complete variable domain reads EPEVTQTPSHQVTQMGQEVILRCVPISNHLYFYWYRQILGQKVEFLVSFYNNEISEKSEIFDDQFSVERPDGSNFTLKIRSTKLEDSAMYFCATKGTALNPRLAHQPQHFGDGTRLSIL.